The 11 T cell receptor beta chains in this list originate from one sample, sequenced in a study of patients and donors after allogeneic stem cell transplantation. TCRdb recomputed calls from the RT-PCR reads with MiXCR, one row per CDR3 protein. Of about 960,000 distinct CDR3 sequences listed, approximately 19% were seen once; the top ten hold around 5.5%. The specimen was blood, either unsorted or a sorted T cell fraction (not recorded which). Receptor source: a human donor who was either an allogeneic HSCT recipient or a stem cell or donor lymphocyte infusion donor (not recorded which). It is not recorded whose cells these are; they may come from a transplant donor.

The chain carries TRBV11-3 and TRBJ2-2, with 7 nucleotides matching TRBD2. Germline V gene lookup returns CDR1 SGHNT and CDR2 YENEEA. J was trimmed by 4 bases and V by 0 bases; bases with no gene match: 5. The CDR3 has 16 residues. The CDR3 DNA reads TGTGCCAGCAGCTTAGATGAGCGGGGACTCACCGGGGAGCTGTTTTTT. As protein: CASSLDERGLTGELFF.

This clonotype was observed a few times. V and J are TRBV20-1 and TRBJ2-6; perhaps TRBD1 as D (5 bases). Germline loops: CDR1 DFQATT, CDR2 SNEGSKA (reference sequence). The V and J ends lost 5 bases and 0 bases respectively, with 11 bases between them. The CDR3 totals 15 residues. The CDR3 nucleotides are TGCAGTGCTCCGACAGATTTCTCTGGGGCCAACGTCCTGACTTTC. It yields the protein CSAPTDFSGANVLTF.

This clonotype was counted many times. V usage is TRBV5-1 and J usage is TRBJ2-1; 14 nucleotides align to TRBD2. The germline V gene has CDR1 SGHRS and CDR2 YFSETQ. The CDR3 is 13 residues long. CDR3 sequence: CASGLAGDNEQFF. CDR3 DNA: TGCGCTTCGGGACTAGCGGGAGACAATGAGCAGTTCTTC.

The chain joins TRBV15 to TRBJ2-3; TRBD2 aligns across 7 bases. Unmatched junction bases numbered 8, after V lost 3 bases and J lost 5 bases. Germline V CDR1 and CDR2: LNHNV, YYDKDF (reference sequence). The CDR3 is made up of 15 amino acids. The CDR3 spells CATSRGRGDRDTQYF. The CDR3 DNA is TGTGCCACCAGCAGGGGACGGGGGGATCGAGATACGCAGTATTTT.

This chain joins TRBV11-1 and TRBJ2-3, with D possibly matching TRBD1 (6 bases). The CDR3 spans 15 residues. The germline CDR1 and CDR2 sequences are SGHAT and FQDESV (reference sequence). The V end lost 1 base, the J end lost 2 bases, and 10 bases lay between the germline ends. CDR3 coding DNA: TGTGCCAGCAGCTTAGTCACAGGGATCACAGATACGCAGTATTTT. Its translation: CASSLVTGITDTQYF. The whole variable domain, remainder taken from reference TRBV11-1 and TRBJ2-3, is EAEVAQSPRYKITEKSQAVAFWCDPISGHATLYWYRQILGQGPELLVQFQDESVVDDSQLPKDRFSAERLKGVDSTLKIQPAELGDSAMYLCASSLVTGITDTQYFGPGTRLTVL.

This clonotype has a handful of counts. This chain links TRBV20-1 with TRBJ1-5, with TRBD1 as a possible D gene (5 bases). The CDR3 consists of 13 residues. Germline V CDR1 and CDR2: DFQATT, SNEGSKA (reference sequence). V was pared by 2 bases and J by 5 bases, with 10 bases between. Here the CDR3 DNA reads TGCAGTGCTAGAAAGGACACTTATCAGCCCCAGCATTTT. Translating gives CSARKDTYQPQHF.

The gene calls are TRBV7-8 and TRBJ2-2, with D possibly being TRBD1 (6 bases). Trimming stripped 5 bases from V and 1 base from J, with 17 bases between. Germline V gene data show CDR1 as SGHVS and CDR2 as FQNEAQ. This CDR3 has 17 amino acids. CDR3 sequence (DNA): TGTGCCAGCAGCGGAGACAGGACTCGTCTGAACACCGGGGAGCTGTTTTTT. Translated, it gives CASSGDRTRLNTGELFF.

This clonotype was counted only a few times. The V call is TRBV5-1, the J call TRBJ1-2, with unresolved D. The V and J ends lost 1 base and 8 bases respectively, with 15 bases between them. Germline CDR1 reads SGHRS; CDR2 reads YFSETQ. This CDR3 contains 14 residues. CDR3 nucleotide sequence: TGCGCCAGCAGCTTGCTAGAGACGGCACAGGGCTACACCTTC. This codes for CASSLLETAQGYTF.

The chain employs TRBV29-1 and TRBJ2-7; TRBD1 matches 7 bases. Per the germline V gene, CDR1 is SQVTM and CDR2 is ANQGSEA. The trim removed 2 bases at V and 4 bases at J, leaving 2 bases unmatched. The CDR3 has 12 residues. The CDR3, as DNA: TGCAGCGTTGAAAACAGGGGATACGAGCAGTACTTC. Translated: CSVENRGYEQYF.

This clonotype was seen repeatedly, ten times or more. The chain joins TRBV5-4 to TRBJ2-1, with a possible D match to TRBD1 (5 bases). With 0 bases removed from V and 0 bases from J, the gap between germline ends came to 7 bases. The CDR3 is made up of 15 amino acids. In germline, CDR1 is SGHNT, CDR2 YYREEE (reference sequence). CDR3 DNA sequence: TGTGCCAGCAGCTTGGTGACAGACTCCTACAATGAGCAGTTCTTC. Translation gives CASSLVTDSYNEQFF.

The chain links TRBV20-1 to TRBJ2-2; 15 bases agree with TRBD2. The V segment lost 3 bases and the J segment 4 bases; nucleotides outside the gene matches: 12. The CDR3 totals 19 residues. The germline V gene has CDR1 DFQATT and CDR2 SNEGSKA (reference sequence). The CDR3 sequence: CSASPGTSGRRWSTGELFF. CDR3 nucleotide sequence: TGCAGTGCTAGTCCCGGGACTAGCGGGAGGAGGTGGTCCACCGGGGAGCTGTTTTTT.